The entry below describes one TCR beta chain. The method was immunoSEQ multiplex PCR; TCRdb's version includes in-frame clones alone and lacks a portion of them. The sample contains roughly 2.1 million clones, 90% to 95% of which appear only once. With 7 bases clipped from V and 2 bases from J, the junction kept 12 bases outside the gene matches. Germline assignment: CDR1 SGHRS and CDR2 YFSETQ. The CDR3 spans 16 residues. This record belongs to a study of shared clonotypes between healthy human individuals. CD45RO-negative cells were positively selected for CCR7, leaving out terminally differentiated effector memory CD45RA+ cells.

The sequenced sample consisted of naive CD8+ T cells from PBMCs. The source is a man aged 18 to 30 in good health. Some clones in this sample may be carry-over from other donors' samples. J is TRBJ1-5 and V is TRBV5-1; 7 bases are shared with TRBD1. CDR3 sequence: CASHRQGERGNQPQHF. CDR3 bases: TGCGCCAGCCATAGACAGGGAGAGAGGGGCAATCAGCCCCAGCATTTT.